Sequencing of this TCR beta chain was carried out in a study of T cell responses to AZD1222 COVID-19 vaccine. In the study overall: Timing groups of about 4 and about 12 weeks for second doses were pooled. General observations from the study: White British ancestry dominated among donors, who included more females, and clonal diversity was possibly underestimated. Vaccine-associated CD4 TCRs ranged over spike, dominating at 160-218 and 743-854.

Profiling relied on immunoSEQ multiplex PCR, and the TCRdb table lists in-frame clones only, not all of them. Here the sample spans 90,000 to 110,000 clones, about 90% being singletons. A word on this clone: Its antigen remains unidentified. This sample includes further DNA sequences coding for the same CDR3.

The V segment lost 2 bases and the J segment 4 bases; nucleotides outside the gene matches: 3. CDR1 and CDR2 (germline): SGHTA, FQGNSA. The CDR3 extends over 16 amino acids. Sample: peripheral blood, taken on day 0 of AZD1222 vaccination. The sequence was obtained from an adult in good health. This chain connects TRBV7-2 to TRBJ2-7; TRBD2 matches at 15 bases. In nucleotides, the CDR3 is TGTGCCAGCAGCTTACTAGGACTAGCGGGGGGGTACGAGCAGTACTTC. It specifies CASSLLGLAGGYEQYF.